This T cell receptor (beta chain) was found in a study of blood T cell repertoires in COVID-19. The V and J ends lost 4 bases and 7 bases respectively, with 20 bases between them. Germline loops: CDR1 MNHEY, CDR2 SVGAGI. The CDR3 is 15 residues long. Original methodology: Estimation of nucleated cell counts was performed using reference gene primer amplification. The data were produced by immunoSEQ multiplex PCR, yet TCRdb's version contains in-frame clones alone and is incomplete. The DNA gave D and trimming, while V, J and clone size come from that table. This table has about 240,000 clones, 82% appearing once.

The source of this sequence is a woman aged 60-75 years with active or convalescent COVID-19. Sequences were obtained from peripheral blood. The rearrangement uses TRBV6-5 and TRBJ2-7; D is undetermined. Written as DNA, the CDR3 is TGTGCCAGCAGTTCCTCGACATCCGTCGAGTTGGAGCAGTACTTC. The encoded protein is CASSSSTSVELEQYF.